The TCR beta chain under discussion was sequenced for a study of cytomegalovirus exposure and HLA in healthy donors. Study-level findings and limits: In the 95 to 150 validation repertoires, a later analysis found that first-cohort TCR clusters tended to co-occur.

Remarks on this clone: Its antigen remains unknown.

The table came from immunoSEQ multiplex PCR; TCRdb's copy has only in-frame clones and leaves some out. The sample consists of 250,000 or so clones, about 90% of them appearing once. Trimming took off 1 base at V and 0 bases at J, with 12 bases between the two ends. Germline-derived CDR1 and CDR2 are SEHNR and FQNEAQ (reference sequence). The CDR3 contains 17 residues. Sequencing used PBMCs. V and J are TRBV7-9 and TRBJ1-4; D is unresolved. The TCR comes from a woman aged 18-29 years in good health and CMV-seronegative. The DNA for the CDR3 is TGTGCCAGCAGCTTAGGAGGGTCGGCTGCAACTAATGAAAAACTGTTTTTT. Amino acids: CASSLGGSAATNEKLFF.